This passage covers 3 T cell receptor beta chains from one sample sequenced in a study of blood T cell repertoires in COVID-19. Some clones are missing from TCRdb's copy, which holds only in-frame ones; the method was immunoSEQ multiplex PCR. The sample consists of about 280,000 clones, approximately 83% of them appearing once. The sequencing sample was made of peripheral blood. The origin of the receptors is a human donor in a cohort sampled during active COVID-19.

The J gene is TRBJ2-1, the V gene TRBV14; 9 positions agree with TRBD2. Trimming took 1 base from V and 4 from J; bases not matched to a gene: 5. Germline V lookup: CDR1 SGHDN, CDR2 FVKESK. The CDR3 contains 16 residues. The CDR3 protein is CASSQGSGRQYNEQFF. The CDR3 coding sequence is TGTGCCAGCAGCCAAGGAAGCGGGAGGCAGTACAATGAGCAGTTCTTC.

The rearrangement links TRBV5-1 to TRBJ2-7, with a tentative D call TRBD1 (6 bases). The V gene lost 1 base and the J gene lost 6 bases, with 14 bases spanning the gap. Germline-derived CDR1 and CDR2 are SGHRS and YFSETQ. There are 14 residues in the CDR3. CDR3 coding DNA: TGCGCCAGCAGCTTGCAGGGGATGGGGTCCGAGCAGTACTTC. It is translated as CASSLQGMGSEQYF.

The J gene is TRBJ1-2, the V gene TRBV6-5; no definite D call. The germline V gene encodes CDR1 MNHEY and CDR2 SVGAGI. The CDR3 totals 15 residues. V was cut by 0 bases and J by 3 bases, with 11 bases left in between. This chain's CDR3 is CASSYSRGRDYGYTF. In nucleotides, the CDR3 is TGTGCCAGCAGTTACTCGCGGGGAAGAGACTATGGCTACACCTTC.